The 16 T cell receptor beta chains in this list originate from one sample, sequenced in a study of early T cells in non-severe SARS-CoV-2 infection. A single record per CDR3 protein comes from TCRdb applying MiXCR to the 5' RACE reads. Of tens of thousands of distinct CDR3 sequences detected, roughly 8% appear once; the ten largest clones hold approximately 13%. The sample was whole blood, taken at baseline. The receptors shown here come from an adult who was a healthcare worker with PCR-confirmed SARS-CoV-2 infection or an uninfected control (not recorded which).

This clonotype was recorded at least ten times. The chain couples TRBV7-2 to TRBJ2-3; 8 bases align to TRBD1. The CDR3 covers 13 residues. Trimming at V came to 5 bases and at J to 6 bases, leaving 4 bases not matched to a gene. Per germline, CDR1 SGHTA and CDR2 FQGNSA. In nucleotides, the CDR3 is TGTGCCAGCAGCGTAGACAGGGGCGATACGCAGTATTTT. Translated: CASSVDRGDTQYF.

The sample holds many counts of this clonotype. The chain links TRBV3-1 to TRBJ2-7; D unclear. V was cut by 1 base and J by 5 bases, with 3 bases left in between. Germline-derived CDR1 and CDR2 are LGHDT and YNNKEL (reference sequence). The length of the CDR3 is 11 residues. The CDR3 loop reads CASSQGHEQYF. The CDR3 DNA reads TGTGCCAGCAGCCAAGGCCACGAGCAGTACTTC.

This clonotype was observed many times. The chain combines TRBV5-1 with TRBJ2-3; D is unclear. The CDR3 contains 14 residues. The ends were cut back, 0 bases at V and 3 bases at J, with 8 bases in the middle. Germline CDR1 SGHRS, CDR2 YFSETQ. The CDR3: CASSLVRLTDTQYF. The CDR3 DNA follows: TGCGCCAGCAGCTTGGTGCGGCTGACAGATACGCAGTATTTT.

This clonotype was seen a handful of times. This chain links TRBV6-5 with TRBJ2-1; 10 bases are a match to TRBD2. V lost 0 bases to trimming and J lost 4 bases; unmatched junction nucleotides: 3. CDR3 size: 16 residues. Germline CDR1 MNHEY, CDR2 SVGAGI. The CDR3: CASSYSASGGYNEQFF. The CDR3, as DNA: TGTGCCAGCAGTTACTCGGCTAGCGGGGGATACAATGAGCAGTTCTTC.

A remark on this clonotype: A read error is possible here, since a much larger clone lies one base away. The chain has TRBV29-1 and TRBJ2-7; D possibly uses TRBD1 or TRBD2 (5 bases each). The germline CDR1 and CDR2 sequences are SQVTM and ANQGSEA. CDR3 size: 13 residues. CDR3 DNA: TGCAGCGTTAGGTCAGGGAGCTCCTACGAGCAGCACTTC. Translation: CSVRSGSSYEQHF.

This clonotype was seen many times. The V gene is TRBV11-2, the J gene TRBJ1-6; perhaps TRBD1 as D (6 bases). Germline assignment: CDR1 SGHAT and CDR2 FQNNGV. V was shortened by 0 bases and J by 8 bases, with 8 bases between the two germline ends. This CDR3 is 14 amino acids long. The DNA of the CDR3 is TGTGCCAGCAGCTTAGACAGGGGCTATTCACCCCTCCACTTT. Its translation: CASSLDRGYSPLHF.

The V and J genes are TRBV7-3 and TRBJ1-1; D gene ambiguous. Germline V lookup: CDR1 SGHTA, CDR2 FQGTGA. The V and J ends lost 0 bases and 5 bases respectively, with 7 bases between them. CDR3 length: 13 residues. The CDR3 sequence: CASSLTGMTEAFF. CDR3 coding DNA: TGTGCCAGCAGCTTAACGGGGATGACTGAAGCTTTCTTT.

A few counts support this clonotype. V gene TRBV5-1 combines with J gene TRBJ2-7, with D uncertain. This CDR3 is built from 14 residues. V lost 0 bases, J lost 3 bases, and 10 bases lay in between. In germline, CDR1 is SGHRS, CDR2 YFSETQ. The CDR3 nucleotides read TGCGCCAGCAGCTTGGCCTCAAGAATCTACGAGCAGTACTTC. It specifies CASSLASRIYEQYF.

This sequence joins TRBV27 and TRBJ1-2; D might be TRBD1 (5 bases). This CDR3 contains 13 residues. Germline lookup yields CDR1 MNHEY and CDR2 SMNVEV (reference sequence). V lost 5 bases to trimming and J lost 2 bases, with 9 bases between them. CDR3 protein: CASSMTENYGYTF. The DNA of the CDR3 is TGTGCCAGCAGTATGACAGAGAACTATGGCTACACCTTC.

The table lists this clonotype with a few counts. J is TRBJ2-5 and V is TRBV20-1; 10 nucleotides align to TRBD2. V was pared by 6 bases and J by 2 bases, with 6 bases of the junction left unmatched. Germline V gene lookup returns CDR1 DFQATT and CDR2 SNEGSKA (reference sequence). The CDR3 is made up of 14 amino acids. DNA of the CDR3: TGCAGTGCGCCCCGAGCGGGGGGGCAAGAGACCCAGTACTTC. Residues: CSAPRAGGQETQYF.

This clonotype was detected a few times. The rearrangement joins TRBV5-1 to TRBJ2-1; D is unclear. CDR1 is SGHRS and CDR2 is YFSETQ in the germline V gene. The V end was cut by 0 bases, the J end by 0 bases, with 13 bases between. This CDR3 comprises 17 residues. In DNA form, the CDR3 reads TGCGCCAGCAGCTTGGGTCCGGGCCGAAGCTCCTACAATGAGCAGTTCTTC. Translated, it gives CASSLGPGRSSYNEQFF.

This clonotype was seen a few times. This chain uses TRBV12-3 or TRBV12-4 with TRBJ1-3, with a weak D call TRBD1 (5 bases). The CDR3 is 13 residues long. Trimming shortened V by 6 bases and J by 5 bases, and 11 bases separated the two germline ends. The CDR3 coding sequence is TGTGCCAGCAGCCCAGGGTCAAGAAACACCATATATTTT. Encoded protein: CASSPGSRNTIYF.

The rearrangement uses TRBV20-1 and TRBJ1-2; 11 nucleotides agree with TRBD1. The CDR3 spans 15 residues. Germline loops: CDR1 DFQATT, CDR2 SNEGSKA (reference sequence). The V and J ends lost 0 bases and 7 bases, in that order; junction bases with no gene match: 7. CDR3 bases: TGCAGTGCTAGAGAGGACAGGGGGCGCTTCGGTGGCTACACCTTC. This codes for CSAREDRGRFGGYTF.

The V gene is TRBV3-1, the J gene TRBJ2-7; D ambiguous. Trimming cost V 1 base and J 6 bases, with 4 bases left between them. CDR1 and CDR2 from the germline V gene are LGHDT and YNNKEL (reference sequence). The CDR3 has 11 amino acids. CDR3 amino acids: CASSQGVEQYF. Here the CDR3 DNA reads TGTGCCAGCAGCCAAGGAGTCGAGCAGTACTTC.

CDR3 bases: TGTGCCAGCAGCCCCACTAGCGGGGGGGCCTCCTACAATGAGCAGTTCTTC. Its translation: CASSPTSGGASYNEQFF. J is TRBJ2-1 and V is TRBV5-5; 13 bases map to TRBD2. V was clipped by 4 bases and J by 0 bases; unmatched bases: 4. The CDR3 loop spans 17 amino acids. Germline V gene data show CDR1 as SGHKS and CDR2 as YYEKEE (reference sequence).

This clonotype was detected ten times or more. The genes are TRBV6-1 and TRBJ1-6, with a weak D call TRBD1 (6 bases). This CDR3 comprises 17 residues. Trimming stripped 0 bases from V and 5 bases from J, with 14 bases between. Germline V gene lookup returns CDR1 MNHNS and CDR2 SASEGT. CDR3 bases: TGTGCCAGCAGTGAAGCGCGGGGGGCCCCCGATAATTCACCCCTCCACTTT. Translating it yields CASSEARGAPDNSPLHF.